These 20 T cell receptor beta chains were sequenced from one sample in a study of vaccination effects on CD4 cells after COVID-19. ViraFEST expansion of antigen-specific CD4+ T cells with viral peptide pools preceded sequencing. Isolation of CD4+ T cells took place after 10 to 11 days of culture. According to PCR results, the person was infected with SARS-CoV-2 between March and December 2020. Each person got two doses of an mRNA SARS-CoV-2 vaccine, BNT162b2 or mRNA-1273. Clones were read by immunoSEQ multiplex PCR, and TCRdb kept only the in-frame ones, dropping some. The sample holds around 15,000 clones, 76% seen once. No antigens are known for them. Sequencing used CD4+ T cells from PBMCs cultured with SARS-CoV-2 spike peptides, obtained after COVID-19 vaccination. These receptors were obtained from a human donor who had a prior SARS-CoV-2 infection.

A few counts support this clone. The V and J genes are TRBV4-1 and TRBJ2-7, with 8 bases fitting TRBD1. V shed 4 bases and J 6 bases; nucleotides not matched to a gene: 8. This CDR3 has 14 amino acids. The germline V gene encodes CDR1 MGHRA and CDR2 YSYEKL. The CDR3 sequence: CASSRGQAGGEQYF. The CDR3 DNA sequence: TGCGCCAGCAGCCGGGGACAGGCAGGGGGCGAGCAGTACTTC.

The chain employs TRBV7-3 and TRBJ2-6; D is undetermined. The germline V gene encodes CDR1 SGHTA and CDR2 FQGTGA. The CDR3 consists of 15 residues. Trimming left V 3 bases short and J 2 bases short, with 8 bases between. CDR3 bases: TGTGCCAGCAGCTTGTCGGATCCTGGGGCCAACGTCCTGACTTTC. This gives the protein CASSLSDPGANVLTF.

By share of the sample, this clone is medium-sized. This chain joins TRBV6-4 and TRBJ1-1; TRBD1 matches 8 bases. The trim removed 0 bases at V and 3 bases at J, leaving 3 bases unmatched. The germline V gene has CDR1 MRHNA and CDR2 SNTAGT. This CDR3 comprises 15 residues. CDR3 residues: CASSDSSGGYTEAFF. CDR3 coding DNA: TGTGCCAGCAGTGACTCATCAGGGGGCTACACTGAAGCTTTCTTT.

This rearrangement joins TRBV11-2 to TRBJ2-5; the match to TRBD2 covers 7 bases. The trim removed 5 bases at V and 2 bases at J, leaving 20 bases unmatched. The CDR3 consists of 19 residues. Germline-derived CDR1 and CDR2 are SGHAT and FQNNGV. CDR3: CASSIRPGGFLAGQETQYF. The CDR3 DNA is TGTGCCAGCAGCATCCGACCGGGAGGTTTCTTAGCGGGTCAAGAGACCCAGTACTTC. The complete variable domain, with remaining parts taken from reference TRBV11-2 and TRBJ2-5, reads EAGVAQSPRYKIIEKRQSVAFWCNPISGHATLYWYQQILGQGPKLLIQFQNNGVVDDSQLPKDRFSAERLKGVDSTLKIQPAKLEDSAVYLCASSIRPGGFLAGQETQYFGPGTRLLVL.

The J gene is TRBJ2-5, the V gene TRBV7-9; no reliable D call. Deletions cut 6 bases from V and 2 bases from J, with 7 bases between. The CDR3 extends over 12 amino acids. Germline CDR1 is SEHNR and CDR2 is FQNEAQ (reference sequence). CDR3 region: CASSPLQETQYF. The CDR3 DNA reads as TGTGCCAGCAGTCCGCTGCAAGAGACCCAGTACTTC.

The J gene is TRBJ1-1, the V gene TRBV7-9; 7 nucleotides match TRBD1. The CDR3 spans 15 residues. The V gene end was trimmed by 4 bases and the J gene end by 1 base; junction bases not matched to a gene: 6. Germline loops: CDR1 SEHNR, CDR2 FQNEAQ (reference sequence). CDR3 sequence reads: CASSSPRQGNTEAFF. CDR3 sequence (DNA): TGTGCCAGCAGCTCTCCCCGACAGGGGAACACTGAAGCTTTCTTT.

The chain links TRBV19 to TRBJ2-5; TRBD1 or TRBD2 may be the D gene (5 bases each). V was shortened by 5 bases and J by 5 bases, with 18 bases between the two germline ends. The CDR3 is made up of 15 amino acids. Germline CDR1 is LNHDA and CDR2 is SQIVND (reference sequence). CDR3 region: CASSPPGLRGETQYF. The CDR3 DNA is TGTGCCAGTAGTCCGCCGGGCTTGAGGGGCGAGACCCAGTACTTC. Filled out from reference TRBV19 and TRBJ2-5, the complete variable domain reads DGGITQSPKYLFRKEGQNVTLSCEQNLNHDAMYWYRQDPGQGLRLIYYSQIVNDFQKGDIAEGYSVSREKKESFPLTVTSAQKNPTAFYLCASSPPGLRGETQYFGPGTRLLVL.

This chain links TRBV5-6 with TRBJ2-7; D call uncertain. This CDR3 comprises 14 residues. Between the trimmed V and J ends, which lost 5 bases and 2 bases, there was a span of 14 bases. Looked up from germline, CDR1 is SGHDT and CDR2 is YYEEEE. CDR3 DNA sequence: TGTGCCAGCAGTCCTCGCGGTGACCCCTACGAGCAGTACTTC. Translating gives CASSPRGDPYEQYF. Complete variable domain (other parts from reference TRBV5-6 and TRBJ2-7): DAGVTQSPTHLIKTRGQQVTLRCSPKSGHDTVSWYQQALGQGPQFIFQYYEEEERQRGNFPDRFSGHQFPNYSSELNVNALLLGDSALYLCASSPRGDPYEQYFGPGTRLTVT.

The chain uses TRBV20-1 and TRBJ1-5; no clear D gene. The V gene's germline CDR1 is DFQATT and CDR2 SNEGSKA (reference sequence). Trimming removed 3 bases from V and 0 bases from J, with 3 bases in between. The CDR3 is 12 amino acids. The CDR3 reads CSASNSNQPQHF. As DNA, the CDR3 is TGCAGTGCTAGTAATAGCAATCAGCCCCAGCATTTT.

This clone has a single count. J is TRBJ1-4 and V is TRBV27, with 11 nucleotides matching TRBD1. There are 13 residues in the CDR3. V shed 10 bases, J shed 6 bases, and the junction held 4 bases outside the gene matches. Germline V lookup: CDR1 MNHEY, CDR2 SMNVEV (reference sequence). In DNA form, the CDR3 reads TGTGCCACTTCGGGACAGGGGGATGAAAAACTGTTTTTT. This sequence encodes CATSGQGDEKLFF.

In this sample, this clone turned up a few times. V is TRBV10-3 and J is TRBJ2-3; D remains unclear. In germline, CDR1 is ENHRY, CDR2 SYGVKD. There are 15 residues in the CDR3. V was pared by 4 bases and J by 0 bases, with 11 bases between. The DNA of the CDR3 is TGTGCCATCAGTGGACGAACAGACAGCACAGATACGCAGTATTTT. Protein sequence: CAISGRTDSTDTQYF.

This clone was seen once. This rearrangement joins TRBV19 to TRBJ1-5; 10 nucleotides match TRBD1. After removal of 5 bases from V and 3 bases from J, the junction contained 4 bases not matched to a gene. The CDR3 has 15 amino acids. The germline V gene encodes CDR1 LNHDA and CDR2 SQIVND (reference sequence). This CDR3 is CASSYGTGVNQPQHF. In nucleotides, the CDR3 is TGTGCCAGTAGTTACGGGACAGGGGTCAATCAGCCCCAGCATTTT.

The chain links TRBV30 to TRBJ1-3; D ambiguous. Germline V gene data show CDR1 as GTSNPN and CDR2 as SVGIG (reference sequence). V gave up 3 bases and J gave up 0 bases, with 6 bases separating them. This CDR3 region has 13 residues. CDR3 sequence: CAWRRPSGNTIYF. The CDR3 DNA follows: TGTGCCTGGAGAAGGCCCTCTGGAAACACCATATATTTT.

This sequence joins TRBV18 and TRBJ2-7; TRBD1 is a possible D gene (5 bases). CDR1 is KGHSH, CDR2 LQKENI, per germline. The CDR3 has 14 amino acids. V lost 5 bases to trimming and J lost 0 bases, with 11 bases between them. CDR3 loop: CASSSQGGSYEQYF. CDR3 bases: TGTGCCAGCTCAAGCCAGGGCGGCTCCTACGAGCAGTACTTC.

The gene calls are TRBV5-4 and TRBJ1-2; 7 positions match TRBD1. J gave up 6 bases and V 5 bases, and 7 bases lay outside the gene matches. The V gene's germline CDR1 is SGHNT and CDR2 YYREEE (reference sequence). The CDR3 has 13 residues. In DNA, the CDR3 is TGTGCCAGCAGGGAACAGGGGTTAGATGGCTACACCTTC. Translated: CASREQGLDGYTF.

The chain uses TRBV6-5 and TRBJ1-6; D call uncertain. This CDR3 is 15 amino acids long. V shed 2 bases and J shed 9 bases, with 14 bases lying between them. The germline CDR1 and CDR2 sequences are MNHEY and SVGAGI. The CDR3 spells CASSYDSHATSPLHF. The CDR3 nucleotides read TGTGCCAGCAGTTACGATAGCCATGCAACTTCACCCCTCCACTTT.

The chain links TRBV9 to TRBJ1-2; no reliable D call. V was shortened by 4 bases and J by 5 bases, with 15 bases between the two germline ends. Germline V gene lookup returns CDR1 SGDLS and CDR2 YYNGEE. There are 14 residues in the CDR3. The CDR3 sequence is CASSRSWAVYGYTF. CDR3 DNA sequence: TGTGCCAGCAGCCGTAGTTGGGCAGTTTATGGCTACACCTTC.

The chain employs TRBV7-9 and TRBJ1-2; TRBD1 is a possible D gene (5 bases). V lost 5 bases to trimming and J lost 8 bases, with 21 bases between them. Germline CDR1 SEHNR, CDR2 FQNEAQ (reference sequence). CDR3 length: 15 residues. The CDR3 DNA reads TGTGCCAGCAGCCCATCAGGGCGGCACCCGGGGGGCTACACCTTC. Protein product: CASSPSGRHPGGYTF.

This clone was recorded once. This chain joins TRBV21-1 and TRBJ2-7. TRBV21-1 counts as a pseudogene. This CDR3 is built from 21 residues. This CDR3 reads CASSTHWVGRTNRSRAYEQYF. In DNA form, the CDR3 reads TGTGCCAGCAGCACCCACTGGGTGGGCCGGACCAATCGTTCTAGGGCATACGAGCAGTACTTC.

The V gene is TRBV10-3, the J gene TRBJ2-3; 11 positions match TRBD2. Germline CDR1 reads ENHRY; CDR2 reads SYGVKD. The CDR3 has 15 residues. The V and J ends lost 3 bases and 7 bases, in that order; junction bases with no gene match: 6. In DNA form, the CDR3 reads TGTGCCATCAGTGAATCCCTAGCGGGAGGTAATACGCAGTATTTT. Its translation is CAISESLAGGNTQYF.